The sequence of this TCR beta chain was determined in a study of control samples from healthy donors and cancer patients. Sequencing used immunoSEQ multiplex PCR; TCRdb keeps in-frame clones, though not all of them. This table has more than 70,000 clones, roughly 91% appearing once. By sample share, this clone is medium-sized. CDR1 is SQVTM and CDR2 is ANQGSEA in the germline V gene. This CDR3 contains 12 residues. The germline V and J ends were trimmed by 4 bases and 3 bases, with 9 bases remaining between them. J is TRBJ1-2 and V is TRBV29-1; D possibly corresponds to TRBD1 (6 bases). Source material: PBMCs. This receptor was identified in a man aged 55 to 69 with lung cancer. The DNA for the CDR3 is TGCAGCGTTGCACAGGGTGACTATGGCTACACCTTC. Amino acids: CSVAQGDYGYTF.